The present T cell receptor (beta chain) was sequenced within a study of shared clonotypes between healthy human individuals. Study results and limitations: Generation probabilities of non-shared clonotypes were lower (relative to those shared by all four donors). What limited the represented genetic and exposure-history diversity was the small number of donors.

Germline V gene sequence: CDR1 SGDLS, CDR2 YYNGEE. Trimming at V came to 4 bases and at J to 2 bases, leaving 4 bases not matched to a gene. The CDR3 extends over 14 amino acids. Clones were sequenced by immunoSEQ multiplex PCR, and TCRdb holds only the in-frame ones, with some missing. Of 2.3 million or so clones listed, approximately 95% are singletons. Concerning this clone: Its antigen is as yet unknown. Other nucleotide sequences from this sample produce the same CDR3.

The sequenced sample consisted of naive CD4+ T cells from PBMCs. Subset here: CD45RA+ positively selected. The chain has TRBV9 and TRBJ2-7, with 9 bases lining up with TRBD1. This sequence originates from a man aged 18 to 29 in good health. Some clones in this sample may be carry-over from other donors' samples. The CDR3 region is CASSPGQGAYEQYF. CDR3 DNA: TGTGCCAGCAGCCCGGGACAGGGAGCCTACGAGCAGTACTTC.